This TCR beta chain derives from a study of cytomegalovirus exposure and HLA in healthy donors. In nominal health when sampled, donors likely had unrecorded immune exposures nonetheless. On this clone: The target antigen is unknown.

V was pared by 5 bases and J by 1 base, with 7 bases of the junction left unmatched. This CDR3 comprises 16 residues. Germline CDR1 is SGHVS and CDR2 is FQNEAQ. In the PCR, 60 Vbeta and 13 Jbeta primers were used. Sequencing used immunoSEQ multiplex PCR; TCRdb keeps in-frame clones, though not all of them. Seen here are 130,000 or so clones, approximately 67% observed once, and the top ten hold around 6.3%. General study findings and limits: Reports described diagnosis of cytomegalovirus status by the classifier as highly specific and sensitive. Of the V segments, some could not be distinguished, including TRBV6-2 and TRBV6-3, and were excluded. Among the CMV-associated chains, a few were confirmed in vitro as specific for CMV antigens.

The gene calls are TRBV7-8 and TRBJ2-3, with TRBD1 matching over 9 bases. This receptor was obtained from a woman in her sixties or seventies in good health and CMV-seronegative. The sequenced material came from PBMCs. CDR3: CASSPHRTGGTDTQYF. CDR3 bases: TGTGCCAGCAGCCCCCATCGGACAGGGGGCACAGATACGCAGTATTTT.